These 10 T cell receptor beta chains came from one sample sequenced in a study of T cell repertoires in cytomegalovirus infection. TCRdb used MiXCR to reprocess the reads, holding one entry per CDR3 protein. Among 150,000 to 200,000 distinct CDR3 sequences listed, less than 25% were seen once. Their antigen targets remain unknown. The source material was CD8+ T cells from cultured PBMCs, sampled from culture after CMV antigen stimulation. The source of these receptors is a human donor in good health (CMV status not recorded). Some clones in this sample may be carry-over from other donors' samples.

The V gene is TRBV11-2, the J gene TRBJ2-1; D not certain. The CDR3 loop spans 15 amino acids. The V and J ends lost 1 base and 0 bases respectively, with 7 bases between them. Germline CDR1 and CDR2: SGHAT and FQNNGV. The CDR3 sequence: CASSLGSYSYNEQFF. The CDR3, as DNA: TGTGCCAGCAGCTTAGGTAGCTACTCCTACAATGAGCAGTTCTTC.

The chain is built from TRBV6-6 and TRBJ1-2; 7 bases map to TRBD1. From germline, CDR1 is MNHNY and CDR2 SVGAGI (reference sequence). V lost 7 bases to trimming and J lost 6 bases; unmatched junction nucleotides: 14. CDR3 length: 15 residues. The CDR3 nucleotides are TGTGCCAGCACTATTACTCAGGGGGACCCGAATGGCTACACCTTC. The encoded protein is CASTITQGDPNGYTF.

The gene calls are TRBV4-1 and TRBJ1-1, with D perhaps TRBD1 (5 bases). This CDR3 contains 14 residues. CDR1 MGHRA and CDR2 YSYEKL come from the germline V gene. The V and J ends lost 4 bases and 1 base respectively, with 10 bases between them. The CDR3 is CASSPWGENTEAFF. CDR3 DNA sequence: TGCGCCAGCAGCCCATGGGGCGAGAACACTGAAGCTTTCTTT.

This clonotype was detected only a few times. The rearrangement links TRBV7-9 to TRBJ2-7, with D possibly TRBD1 on 6 matching bases. The CDR3 is 13 residues long. Trimming took 4 bases from V and 2 from J, leaving 9 bases between them. CDR1 is SEHNR, CDR2 FQNEAQ, per germline (reference sequence). CDR3 nucleotides: TGTGCCAGCAGCTACAGGGAGACCTACGAGCAGTACTTC. This translates into CASSYRETYEQYF.

The J gene is TRBJ2-7, the V gene TRBV30, with TRBD1 identical over 7 bases. Losses at the gene ends were 1 base for V and 3 bases for J; bases not matched to a gene: 3. This CDR3 is 13 amino acids long. Germline values: CDR1 GTSNPN, CDR2 SVGIG (reference sequence). The CDR3 spells CAWSARDSYEQYF. The CDR3 DNA reads TGTGCCTGGAGTGCTCGGGACAGCTACGAGCAGTACTTC.

In this sample, this clonotype turned up a few times. The chain links TRBV6-5 to TRBJ1-1; D is ambiguous. Trimming took 0 bases from V and 4 from J, leaving 9 bases between them. The germline V gene has CDR1 MNHEY and CDR2 SVGAGI. CDR3 size: 14 residues. The CDR3 DNA follows: TGTGCCAGCAGTTACTCGAGAGTAGTCACTGAAGCTTTCTTT. This encodes CASSYSRVVTEAFF.

This clonotype has only a few counts. The chain recombines TRBV7-2 with TRBJ2-5; D tentatively fits TRBD1 or TRBD2 (6 bases each). Germline CDR1 is SGHTA and CDR2 is FQGNSA. The CDR3 runs to 17 residues. V lost 0 bases to trimming and J lost 2 bases, with 16 bases between them. The chain's CDR3 is CASSLARGVFSQETQYF. CDR3 sequence (DNA): TGTGCCAGCAGCTTAGCGAGGGGGGTCTTTTCGCAAGAGACCCAGTACTTC.

This clonotype was seen more than once but under ten times. The V and J genes are TRBV7-2 and TRBJ2-7; D remains unclear. Between the trimmed V and J ends, which lost 6 bases and 7 bases, there was a span of 22 bases. The CDR3 is 15 residues long. Per germline, CDR1 SGHTA and CDR2 FQGNSA. CDR3 sequence (DNA): TGTGCCAGCAGGTTAACCAGTAACCCATCGGAGGAGCAGTACTTC. Amino acids: CASRLTSNPSEEQYF.

The rearrangement uses TRBV27 and TRBJ2-1; tentatively, D is TRBD2 (5 bases). Germline V gives CDR1 MNHEY, CDR2 SMNVEV (reference sequence). The CDR3 is 18 residues long. Trimming removed 5 bases at V and 0 bases at J, with 20 bases between. As DNA, the CDR3 is TGTGCCAGCAGTGTGAGGGCCCCAGCCCCAAGCTCCTACAATGAGCAGTTCTTC. Translating gives CASSVRAPAPSSYNEQFF.

The CDR3 reads CASSLDSSGNTIYF. As DNA, the CDR3 is TGTGCCAGCAGCTTAGACAGCTCTGGAAACACCATATATTTT. This chain links TRBV7-2 with TRBJ1-3; the D is unclear. V was cut by 1 base and J by 0 bases, with 4 bases left in between. Germline V CDR1 and CDR2: SGHTA, FQGNSA. The CDR3 spans 14 residues.